The clone carrying this TCR beta chain has only one observation. Its specificity is unknown. Per the germline V gene, CDR1 is SGDLS and CDR2 is YYNGEE. The length of the CDR3 is 14 residues. V was shortened by 0 bases and J by 0 bases, with 4 bases between the two germline ends. This entry is derived from a study of a mutant IDH1 vaccine in newly diagnosed glioma. On the study more broadly: Earlier care involved radiotherapy, temozolomide, or both, and the majority received both. The V12 visit happened in week 35, and the V13 visit happened in week 47.

The time point: week 35, safety follow-up. The vaccine gave 300 ug of a 20-mer mutant IDH1 peptide subcutaneously per dose. The assay was immunoSEQ multiplex PCR, and TCRdb's table has in-frame clones only and misses some. The repertoire holds about 56,000 clones, with approximately 87% as singletons. The chain uses TRBV9 and TRBJ1-3, with D hard to call. The receptor was isolated from a middle-aged man with glioma. Material: PBMCs, obtained from a glioma patient whose treatment included an IDH1 peptide vaccine. The CDR3 reads CASSVALSGNTIYF. CDR3 DNA: TGTGCCAGCAGCGTAGCCCTCTCTGGAAACACCATATATTTT.